The sequence of this TCR beta chain was determined in a study of OX40 agonist ivuxolimab in advanced cancers. Points from the study as a whole: Expanded clones belonging to CD8+ T cells outnumbered, on average, those of CD4+.

With autoimmune disease history or systemic immunosuppression, patients were excluded. Of note for this clone: Its antigen remains unknown.

Method: immunoSEQ multiplex PCR; TCRdb's copy keeps in-frame clones and lacks some. This repertoire shows about 82,000 clones, 70% to 90% found once; its top ten account for over 0.7%. This clonotype was obtained from an adult with an advanced solid tumor such as melanoma, head and neck, liver or kidney cancer. Specimen: CD4+ or CD8+ T cells sorted from blood, collected in a trial of the OX40 agonist ivuxolimab.

CDR3 coding DNA: TGTGCCAGCTCGACAGGGCAAGCAGATACGCAGTATTTT. It translates to CASSTGQADTQYF. V usage is TRBV6-1 and J usage is TRBJ2-3; the match to TRBD1 covers 7 bases. Unmatched junction bases numbered 6, after V lost 8 bases and J lost 4 bases. Germline V gene lookup returns CDR1 MNHNS and CDR2 SASEGT. CDR3 length equals 13 residues.